This entry describes one T cell receptor (beta chain). The antigen is undetermined. The source of the sample is a study of cytotoxic CD8 clonotypes in ibrutinib-treated CLL. Overall study results and limits: Pretreatment clonality was elevated relative to age-matched healthy donors and paralleled circulating CD8+ T-cell counts.

TCRdb's table, derived via immunoSEQ multiplex PCR, lists solely in-frame clones and lacks some. The repertoire has roughly 30,000 clones, about 70% of them found once; the top ten carry about half. Germline V gene sequence: CDR1 PRHDT, CDR2 FYEKMQ (reference sequence). The CDR3 sequence is 16 residues long. Trimming removed 3 bases at V and 1 base at J, with 10 bases between. Here the sequenced sample was PBMCs, taken after 36 months of ibrutinib treatment. The rearrangement links TRBV13 to TRBJ1-6, with D tentatively TRBD1 (5 bases). The sequence was collected from a human donor with chronic lymphocytic leukemia. This CDR3 reads CASSFEGVSYNSPLHF. The CDR3 DNA reads TGTGCCAGCAGCTTTGAAGGGGTGTCCTATAATTCACCCCTCCACTTT.